The clone carrying this T cell receptor (beta chain) was picked up a small number of times. Its antigen is not identified. Researchers defined stable Graves' hyperthyroidism as no ophthalmopathy progression within 18 months. Subjects aged 18 to 65 presented with newly diagnosed hyperthyroidism of less than 2 months' duration. It was uncontrolled infection, other autoimmune disease, pregnancy or lactation that excluded patients. V lost 0 bases, J lost 6 bases, and 5 bases stayed unmatched. Germline V gives CDR1 LGHDT, CDR2 YNNKEL (reference sequence). The CDR3 sequence is 16 residues long. This record belongs to a study of T cells in Graves' hyperthyroidism and ophthalmopathy. Whole-study results and caveats: Blood also contained most expanded thyroid clonotypes above 0.001.

From RNA transcripts, TCR beta CDR3 regions were amplified. During a first-round RT-PCR of the TCR CDR3, the HTBI primer set was used. TCRdb used MiXCR to reprocess the multiplex PCR reads, holding one entry per CDR3 protein. The sample lists about 350,000 distinct CDR3 sequences, approximately 14% seen once, with around 23% in the top ten. The rearrangement links TRBV3-1 to TRBJ2-2; 9 bases align to TRBD1. The sample was blood. The sequence was obtained from a woman aged 25 to 39 with Graves' hyperthyroidism. DNA for the CDR3: TGTGCCAGCAGCCAAGAAGAGACAGGGGGACCCGGGGAGCTGTTTTTT. Translated: CASSQEETGGPGELFF.